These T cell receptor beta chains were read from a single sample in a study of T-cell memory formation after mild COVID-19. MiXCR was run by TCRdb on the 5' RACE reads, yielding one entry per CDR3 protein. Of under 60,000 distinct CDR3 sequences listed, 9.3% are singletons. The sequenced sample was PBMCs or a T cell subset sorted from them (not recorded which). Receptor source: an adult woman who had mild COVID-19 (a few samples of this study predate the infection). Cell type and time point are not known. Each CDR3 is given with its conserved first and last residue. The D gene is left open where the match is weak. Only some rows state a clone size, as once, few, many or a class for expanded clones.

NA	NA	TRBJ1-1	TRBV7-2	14	TGTGCCAGCACTATGGGCAGCTTGAACACTGAAGCTTTCTTT	CASTMGSLNTEAFF
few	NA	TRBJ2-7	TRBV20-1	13	TGCAGTGCTCACCGGGGCCAAGCCTACGAGCAGTACTTC	CSAHRGQAYEQYF
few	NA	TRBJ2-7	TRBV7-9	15	TGTGCCAGCAGCTTAGTGGCAGAAGGTTCCTACGAGCAGTACTTC	CASSLVAEGSYEQYF
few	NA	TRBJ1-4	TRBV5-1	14	TGCGCCAGCAGCTCGGACGGGCGAATTGAAAAACTGTTTTTT	CASSSDGRIEKLFF
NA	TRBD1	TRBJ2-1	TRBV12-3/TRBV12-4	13	TGTGCCAGCAGTTTTGGACAGGGGTATGAGCAGTTCTTC	CASSFGQGYEQFF
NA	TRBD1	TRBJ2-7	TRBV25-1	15	TGTGCCAGCAGTGACCAGACAGGGGTAGGCTACGAGCAGTACTTC	CASSDQTGVGYEQYF
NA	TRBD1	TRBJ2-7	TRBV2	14	TGTGCCAGCACCGAAATGACAGGGTCCTACGAGCAGTACTTC	CASTEMTGSYEQYF
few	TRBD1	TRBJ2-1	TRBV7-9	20	TGTGCCAGCAGCCCGGTGGGGAGTCCACCCCCAGGGGGCTCCTACAATGAGCAGTTCTTC	CASSPVGSPPPGGSYNEQFF
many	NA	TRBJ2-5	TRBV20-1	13	TGCAGTGCGGACCGGGGATCCCAGGAGACCCAGTACTTC	CSADRGSQETQYF
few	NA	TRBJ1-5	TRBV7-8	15	TGTGCCAGCAGCTTAGGGATGACAAAGGGGGGACCCCAGCATTTT	CASSLGMTKGGPQHF
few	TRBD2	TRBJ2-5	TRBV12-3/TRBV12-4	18	TGTGCCAGCAGTTGGACTAGCGGGGGGGCCGGTTCCCAAGAGACCCAGTACTTC	CASSWTSGGAGSQETQYF
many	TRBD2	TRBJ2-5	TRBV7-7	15	TGTGCTAGCAGCCCCCAACTAGCGGGAGTTGAGACCCAGTACTTC	CASSPQLAGVETQYF
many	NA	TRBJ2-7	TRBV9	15	TGTGCCAGCAGCGTAGACAGCGGTCGGTCCTACGAGCAGTACTTC	CASSVDSGRSYEQYF
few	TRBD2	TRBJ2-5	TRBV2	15	TGTGCCACCGTTCGCGGGAGCGGGGGTCAAGAGACCCAGTACTTC	CATVRGSGGQETQYF
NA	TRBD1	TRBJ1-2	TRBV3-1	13	TGTGCCAGCAGCCAAGTGAGGACAGGGGGATACACCTTC	CASSQVRTGGYTF
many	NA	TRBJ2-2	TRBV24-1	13	TGTGCCACCAGTGATATTTGGGTCGGGGAGCTGTTTTTT	CATSDIWVGELFF
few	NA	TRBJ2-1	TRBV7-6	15	TGTGCCAGCAGCTTAATGGCCGACACCTACAATGAGCAGTTCTTC	CASSLMADTYNEQFF
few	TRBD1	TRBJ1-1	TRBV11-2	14	TGTGCCAGCAGCCCCCGGGACAGGAACACTGAAGCTTTCTTT	CASSPRDRNTEAFF
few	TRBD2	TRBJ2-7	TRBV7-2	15	TGTGCCAGCAGCTCCAGCGGGAGATTGGGTCTCGAGCAGTACTTC	CASSSSGRLGLEQYF
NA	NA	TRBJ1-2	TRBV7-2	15	TGTGCCAGCAGCAATAAGCCCCGACAGCCCTATGGCTACACCTTC	CASSNKPRQPYGYTF
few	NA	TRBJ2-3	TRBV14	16	TGTGCCAGCAGCCAAGAAAGGGGGAGTTGGACAGATACGCAGTATTTT	CASSQERGSWTDTQYF
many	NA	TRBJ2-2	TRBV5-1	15	TGCGCCAGCAGCAACCGACTAGCGAACACCGGGGAGCTGTTTTTT	CASSNRLANTGELFF
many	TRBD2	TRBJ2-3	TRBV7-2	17	TGTGCCAGCAGCTTACCTCGCCAAGCGGGGATCACAGATACGCAGTATTTT	CASSLPRQAGITDTQYF
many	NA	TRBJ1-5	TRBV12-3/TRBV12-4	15	TGTGCCAGCAGTTTTAAGGGTACAACAGATCAGCCCCAGCATTTT	CASSFKGTTDQPQHF
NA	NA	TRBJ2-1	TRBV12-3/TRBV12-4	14	TGTGCCAGCAGTCACAGGGGAGGGGTGAATGAGCAGTTCTTC	CASSHRGGVNEQFF
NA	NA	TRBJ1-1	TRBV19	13	TGTGCCAGTAGTATAGGTGAGGGAGGAGAAGCTTTCTTT	CASSIGEGGEAFF
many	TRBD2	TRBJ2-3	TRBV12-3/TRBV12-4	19	TGTGCCAGCAGTTCACCGACTAGCGGGAGTTGGAGACGCACAGATACGCAGTATTTT	CASSSPTSGSWRRTDTQYF
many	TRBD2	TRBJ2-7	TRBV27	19	TGTGCCAGCAGTTTAAGGGGACCGGGACTAGCGGGAGTTTTAAGCGAGCAGTACTTC	CASSLRGPGLAGVLSEQYF
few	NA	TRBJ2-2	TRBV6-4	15	TGTGCCAGCACCCCGGAGGGAGGAAACACCGGGGAGCTGTTTTTT	CASTPEGGNTGELFF
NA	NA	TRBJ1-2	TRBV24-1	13	TGTGCCACCAGGGAAGAGGCTAACTATGGCTACACCTTC	CATREEANYGYTF
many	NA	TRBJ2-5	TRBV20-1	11	TGCAGTACCAACGGGGTTGGGACCCAGTACTTC	CSTNGVGTQYF
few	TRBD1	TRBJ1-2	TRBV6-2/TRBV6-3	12	TGTGCCAGCAACAGGGGGGCGATTGGCTACACCTTC	CASNRGAIGYTF
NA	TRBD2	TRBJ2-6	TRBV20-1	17	TGCAGTGCTAGGAGAAAGCGGGGGGGCACTGGGGCCAACGTCCTGACTTTC	CSARRKRGGTGANVLTF
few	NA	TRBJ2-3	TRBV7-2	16	TGTGCCAGCAGCTTAGCTTTTGTACTAAAGACAGATACGCAGTATTTT	CASSLAFVLKTDTQYF
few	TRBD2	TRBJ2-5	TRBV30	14	TGTGCCTGGAGTCTCGGGGGGTATGGGGAGACCCAGTACTTC	CAWSLGGYGETQYF
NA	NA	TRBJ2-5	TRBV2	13	TGTGCCAGCAGTGTGGGGGCGGAAGAGACCCAGTACTTC	CASSVGAEETQYF
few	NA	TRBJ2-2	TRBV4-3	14	TGCGCCAGCAGCCAAGAATCGAGGGTGGGGGAGCTGTTTTTT	CASSQESRVGELFF
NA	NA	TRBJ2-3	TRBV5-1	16	TGCGCCAGCAGCTTGGTGAGGGCTGGGGGCACAGATACGCAGTATTTT	CASSLVRAGGTDTQYF
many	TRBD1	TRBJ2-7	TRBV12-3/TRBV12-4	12	TGTGCCAGCAGTTGGACAGGGGGGGAGCAGTACTTC	CASSWTGGEQYF
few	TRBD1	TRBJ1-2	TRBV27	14	TGTGCCAGCAGAGTCACAGGGGGCGGCTATGGCTACACCTTC	CASRVTGGGYGYTF
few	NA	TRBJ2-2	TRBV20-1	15	TGCAGTGTCATGGGCAGCCCTCGGGTCACCGGGGAGCTGTTTTTT	CSVMGSPRVTGELFF
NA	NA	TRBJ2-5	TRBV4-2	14	TGTGCCAGCAGCCAAACAGAGGGTGGAGAGACCCAGTACTTC	CASSQTEGGETQYF
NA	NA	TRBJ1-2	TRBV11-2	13	TGTGCCAGCAGTCTGACTACGAACTATGGCTACACCTTC	CASSLTTNYGYTF
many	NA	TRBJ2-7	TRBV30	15	TGTGCCTGGTCCCTGGGGGTCCAGAGCTCCTACGAGCAGTACTTC	CAWSLGVQSSYEQYF
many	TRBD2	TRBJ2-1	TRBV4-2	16	TGTGCCAGCAGCCTTAAATGGACTAGCGGGAGTAATGAGCAGTTCTTC	CASSLKWTSGSNEQFF
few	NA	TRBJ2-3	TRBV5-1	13	TGCGCCAGCAGCCCCGACCGCACAGATACGCAGTATTTT	CASSPDRTDTQYF
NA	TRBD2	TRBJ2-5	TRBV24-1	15	TGTGCCACCAGTGACTACCGGGGGAGGGCGGAGACCCAGTACTTC	CATSDYRGRAETQYF
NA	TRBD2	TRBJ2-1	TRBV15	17	TGTGCCACCAGCGTTCTGACTAGCGGGAGGGGGTTGAATGAGCAGTTCTTC	CATSVLTSGRGLNEQFF